A selection of T cell receptor beta chains follows, all from one sample in a study of blood T cell repertoires in COVID-19. Produced via immunoSEQ multiplex PCR; TCRdb's table is partial and in-frame only. The sample includes tens of thousands of clones, roughly four fifths of them seen just once. The source material was peripheral blood. The receptors here all came from a woman older than 75 with active or convalescent COVID-19. The CDR3 runs from the conserved cysteine through the conserved F or W. D genes are given only for firm matches. Clone size is not always given. Where it is, it says once, few, many or a class for expanded clones.

cdr3_nt cdr3_aa j_call clone_size v_call d_call
TGTGCCAGCAGCTTTACGGGGATCACCGGGGAGCTGTTTTTT CASSFTGITGELFF TRBJ2-2 . TRBV7-9 .
TGTGCCAGCAGCCAAGATTACAGGGGGAGTGGCTACACCTTC CASSQDYRGSGYTF TRBJ1-2 . TRBV14 TRBD1
TGTGCCAGCAGCCCACGGACAGGAAATCCCTATGGCTACACCTTC CASSPRTGNPYGYTF TRBJ1-2 . TRBV7-9 TRBD1
TGCGCCAGCAGCCAAGGGGCTAGCGGGGGGGCAGGGGCAGATACGCAGTATTTT CASSQGASGGAGADTQYF TRBJ2-3 . TRBV4-3 TRBD2
TGTGCCATTGGACAGGCGGGTAATGAAAAACTGTTTTTT CAIGQAGNEKLFF TRBJ1-4 . TRBV30 TRBD1
TGTGCCAGCTCACCAGCCGCCGGGGGGAATGGCTACACCTTC CASSPAAGGNGYTF TRBJ1-2 once TRBV18 .
TGCAGTGCTAGTCCTTTAGCGGGGGGCCCGAGGGAGACCCAGTACTTC CSASPLAGGPRETQYF TRBJ2-5 once TRBV20-1 TRBD2
TGTGCCAGCAGCGCCGGGACAGGATACGGACAGTTCTTC CASSAGTGYGQFF TRBJ2-1 . TRBV7-8 TRBD1
TGTGCCAGCAGCCGTATAGGGGGGGAAGAGCAGTACTTC CASSRIGGEEQYF TRBJ2-7 . TRBV3-1/TRBV3-2 .
TGCAGCGTTCGGTCAGGCTACGAGCAGTACTTC CSVRSGYEQYF TRBJ2-7 . TRBV29-1 .
TGTGCCAGCAGCCCCAGACAGGGGGCCGAGGACACCTTC CASSPRQGAEDTF TRBJ1-2 few TRBV2 TRBD1
TGTGCCAGCAGTGAATCGTCTAGCGGGTACTACACAGATACGCAGTATTTT CASSESSSGYYTDTQYF TRBJ2-3 . TRBV6-1 TRBD2
TGTGCCAGCAGTGACTACTACACAGATACGCAGTATTTT CASSDYYTDTQYF TRBJ2-3 . TRBV6-6 .
TGTGCCAGCAGTGAGGGCAGGGCAAATTCACCCCTCCACTTT CASSEGRANSPLHF TRBJ1-6 . TRBV6-1 .
TGTGCCAGCAGCTGGGCTCCGGGGGCTGAAGCTTTCTTT CASSWAPGAEAFF TRBJ1-1 . TRBV11-2 .
TGTGCCAGCAATCCCACGGGGAATAGCAATCAGCCCCAGCATTTT CASNPTGNSNQPQHF TRBJ1-5 . TRBV6-5 .
TGCGCCAGCAGCCCAGGGTTGGGAAATCAGCCCCAGCATTTT CASSPGLGNQPQHF TRBJ1-5 . TRBV5-1 .
TGTGCCTGGGACAGGGGAGAGACTGAAGCTTTCTTT CAWDRGETEAFF TRBJ1-1 . TRBV30 TRBD1
TGCGCCAGCAGCGGGGAGTTAAAAGAGACCCAGTACTTC CASSGELKETQYF TRBJ2-5 . TRBV5-1 .
TGTGCCAGCAGCTTAGCTGCGGGGCAAGAGACCCAGTACTTC CASSLAAGQETQYF TRBJ2-5 once TRBV7-2 .
TGTGCCAGCAGTTACGGGACAAATCAGCCCCAGCATTTT CASSYGTNQPQHF TRBJ1-5 many TRBV6-5 .
TGTGCCAGCAGTCATGGGGAGGGTTCCTCTGGGGCCAACGTCCTGACTTTC CASSHGEGSSGANVLTF TRBJ2-6 . TRBV28 TRBD2
TGTGCCAGCAGCTCCTTGGGACAGGGGGCCTTCGATGAGCAGTTCTTC CASSSLGQGAFDEQFF TRBJ2-1 . TRBV7-3 TRBD1
TGTGCCAGCAACAGGGGGGCTAACACCGGGGAGCTGTTTTTT CASNRGANTGELFF TRBJ2-2 . TRBV6-6 TRBD1
TGTGCCAGCAGCTTAGCGGCAGGGGAATGGCAGCCCCAGCATTTT CASSLAAGEWQPQHF TRBJ1-5 few TRBV7-9 .
TGTGCCAGCATCGGATCGGACAGCAACTATGGCTACACCTTC CASIGSDSNYGYTF TRBJ1-2 . TRBV6-5 .
TGTGCCAGCAGACCGGGACAGAACTATGGCTACACCTTC CASRPGQNYGYTF TRBJ1-2 many TRBV7-9 TRBD1
TGTGCCTGGGACAGGGATTGGAATAATTCACCCCTCCACTTT CAWDRDWNNSPLHF TRBJ1-6 . TRBV30 TRBD1
TGTGCCAGCGGGCAGAACACCGGGGAGCTGTTTTTT CASGQNTGELFF TRBJ2-2 . TRBV12-3/TRBV12-4 .
TGCGCCAGCAGCCGGACAGGGGGCGACTATGGCTACACCTTC CASSRTGGDYGYTF TRBJ1-2 . TRBV5-1 TRBD1
TGTGCCAGCAGTTACGTGCAGGGATCCCTCAACACTGAAGCTTTCTTT CASSYVQGSLNTEAFF TRBJ1-1 . TRBV6-5 .
TGTGCCAGTAGCCGCCAGGGTGGACAGGGAAGGCGGGGGACGTACAATGAGCAGTTCTTC CASSRQGGQGRRGTYNEQFF TRBJ2-1 . TRBV19 .
TGTGCCAGCAGCCTTGGGACAGGGGGAAATGAGCAGTTCTTC CASSLGTGGNEQFF TRBJ2-1 . TRBV3-1/TRBV3-2 TRBD1
TGTGCCAGCAGCCCTCCCCCGGGTAGCGGGAGCACAGATACGCAGTATTTT CASSPPPGSGSTDTQYF TRBJ2-3 few TRBV9 TRBD2
TGTGCCAGCAGTTCCGCCGGAAGGGGCGAGCAGTACTTC CASSSAGRGEQYF TRBJ2-7 . TRBV27 .
TGTGCTAGCAGCTTGGGCCAGCGGGGGGGCCGAGAGACCCAGTACTTC CASSLGQRGGRETQYF TRBJ2-5 . TRBV7-7 TRBD2
TGTGCCAGCAGCTTAGTTCCCCAGGGGGATACGCAGTATTTT CASSLVPQGDTQYF TRBJ2-3 few TRBV7-8 .
TGCGCCAGCAGCCAAGATCTTGACAGGGCTTTCTATGGCTACACCTTC CASSQDLDRAFYGYTF TRBJ1-2 . TRBV4-3 TRBD1
TGTGCCAGCAGCTTAAGACAGGGGGCGGGTAGGGAAAAACTGTTTTTT CASSLRQGAGREKLFF TRBJ1-4 . TRBV7-2 TRBD1
TGTGCCAGCAGCTATAATAGCGGGGGGGCCAGGGATACGCAGTATTTT CASSYNSGGARDTQYF TRBJ2-3 . TRBV7-6 TRBD2
TGTGCCAGCAGTTACTTAGCGGAGGGATTCTACAATGAGCAGTTCTTC CASSYLAEGFYNEQFF TRBJ2-1 many TRBV6-2/TRBV6-3 .
TGTGCCAGCAGCTTGACAGGGGGTTCCTACGAGCAGTACTTC CASSLTGGSYEQYF TRBJ2-7 . TRBV7-8 TRBD1
TGTGCCAGTAGTATATCGGGAGGGAACTATGGCTACACCTTC CASSISGGNYGYTF TRBJ1-2 few TRBV19 .
TGCAGCGTTCGGGGGGCTGAAGGCTACACCTTC CSVRGAEGYTF TRBJ1-2 . TRBV29-1 .
TGCAGCGTAGGGCGGGGGTCCAACTCCTACGAGCAGTACTTC CSVGRGSNSYEQYF TRBJ2-7 . TRBV29-1 TRBD2
TGTGCCATAGCTTTCGGCACTGAAGCTTTCTTT CAIAFGTEAFF TRBJ1-1 . TRBV7-9 .
TGTGCCAGCAGCTTAGCCACAAACACCGGGGAGCTGTTTTTT CASSLATNTGELFF TRBJ2-2 . TRBV11-2 .
TGTGCCAGCAGCTCCCCCACGACAGGGGGCTTTGAAGCTTTCTTT CASSSPTTGGFEAFF TRBJ1-1 once TRBV7-9 TRBD1
TGTGCCAGCAGCCTCGTTGGACAGGGGGCGGGAGAGCAGTACTTC CASSLVGQGAGEQYF TRBJ2-7 . TRBV6-5 TRBD1
TGTGCCAGCAGCCCCGGGGACAGGGGGCGAAATGAAAAACTGTTTTTT CASSPGDRGRNEKLFF TRBJ1-4 once TRBV6-2/TRBV6-3 TRBD1
TGTGCCAGCAGAGCCAAGGGGGGGCACTCTAGCACAGATACGCAGTATTTT CASRAKGGHSSTDTQYF TRBJ2-3 . TRBV2 .
TGTGCCAGCAGCTCGACTAGCGGGGGGGCGGAGACCCAGTACTTC CASSSTSGGAETQYF TRBJ2-5 . TRBV7-2 TRBD2
TGTGCCTGGAGGGACTGGGACAGTGGGCCCACGGGGAATTCACCCCTCCACTTT CAWRDWDSGPTGNSPLHF TRBJ1-6 . TRBV30 TRBD1
TGTGCCAGCAGTGAATACCTAGACACCGGGGAGCTGTTTTTT CASSEYLDTGELFF TRBJ2-2 . TRBV6-1 .
TGTGCCAGCAGCCCCGGGACTAGCGGGATCGTGGCGTATTTT CASSPGTSGIVAYF TRBJ2-3 . TRBV7-6 TRBD2
TGTGCCAGCAGCTTTTGGGGGGGGCAAGAGACCCAGTACTTC CASSFWGGQETQYF TRBJ2-5 few TRBV7-2 TRBD2
TGTGCCAGCAGTTACAGTAGGTCCAGGAATGCCTATGGCTACACCTTC CASSYSRSRNAYGYTF TRBJ1-2 once TRBV6-2/TRBV6-3 .